This record covers a single T cell receptor (beta chain). Healthy bone marrow donors supplied every sample. Whereas donors were nominally healthy upon sampling, unrecorded immune exposures were probable. These data come from a study of cytomegalovirus exposure and HLA in healthy donors. Vbeta (60) and Jbeta (13) primers were used in the PCR. Sequenced by immunoSEQ multiplex PCR; TCRdb stores in-frame clones only, minus some. The sample has roughly 43,000 clones; around 60% are singletons. The germline V gene encodes CDR1 GTSNPN and CDR2 SVGIG (reference sequence). The CDR3 is 13 residues long. Trimming removed 1 base from V and 6 bases from J, with 10 bases in between.

This clonotype originated in a human donor in good health. Sequencing was performed on PBMCs. The gene calls are TRBV30 and TRBJ1-5, with no clear D. CDR3 protein: CAWSGMGGQPQHF. In DNA form, the CDR3 reads TGTGCCTGGAGTGGAATGGGAGGTCAGCCCCAGCATTTT.